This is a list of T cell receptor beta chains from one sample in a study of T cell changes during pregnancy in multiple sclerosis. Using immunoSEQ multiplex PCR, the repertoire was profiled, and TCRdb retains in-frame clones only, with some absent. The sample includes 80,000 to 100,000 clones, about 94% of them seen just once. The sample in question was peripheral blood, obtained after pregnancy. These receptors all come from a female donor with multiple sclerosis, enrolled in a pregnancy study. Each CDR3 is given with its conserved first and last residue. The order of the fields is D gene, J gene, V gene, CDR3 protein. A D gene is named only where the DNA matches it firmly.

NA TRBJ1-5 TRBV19 CATRKRAREGNQPQHF
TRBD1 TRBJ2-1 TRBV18 CASSPGQGWGNEQFF
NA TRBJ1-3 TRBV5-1 CASSPGHPISGNTIYF
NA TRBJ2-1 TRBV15 CATSRADHSSYNEQFF
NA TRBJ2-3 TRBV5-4 CASSPPGRRGTDTQYF
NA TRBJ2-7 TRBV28 CASSWTRLEQYF
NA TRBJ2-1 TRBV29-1 CSVEGNRDEQFF
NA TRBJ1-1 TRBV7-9 CASSPGQLWRPEAFF
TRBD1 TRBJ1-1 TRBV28 CASSSPQQGDTEAFF
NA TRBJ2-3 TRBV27 CASSPFLVDTQYF
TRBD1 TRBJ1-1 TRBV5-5 CASSFLRDRVPLNTEAFF
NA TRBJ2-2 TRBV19 CASSMYGELFF
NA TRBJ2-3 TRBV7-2 CASSFGILAITDTQYF
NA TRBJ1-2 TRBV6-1 CASSEGEAVYGYTF
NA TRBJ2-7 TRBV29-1 CSVGTARSYEQYF
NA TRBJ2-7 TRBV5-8 CASSFRGGDEQYF
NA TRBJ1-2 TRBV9 CASSLSPQRRLEGYTF
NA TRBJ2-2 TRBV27 CASSLAGSNTGELFF
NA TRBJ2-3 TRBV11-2 CASSPLAVSTDTQYF
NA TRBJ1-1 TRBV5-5 CASSSGRGAFF
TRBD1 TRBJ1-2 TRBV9 CASSATGTGGFGYTF
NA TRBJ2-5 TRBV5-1 CVSSLGASSPQETQYF
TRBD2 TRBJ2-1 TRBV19 CASGTSVDNEQFF
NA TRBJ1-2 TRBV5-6 CASSPPYTF
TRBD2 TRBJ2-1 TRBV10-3 CAMGTSGNNEQFF
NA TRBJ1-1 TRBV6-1 CASSEAGHNTEAFF
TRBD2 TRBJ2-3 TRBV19 CASSIDGSGSGTQYF
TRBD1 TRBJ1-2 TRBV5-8 CASRPGGTGGFYGYTF
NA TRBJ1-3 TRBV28 CASSLLAGSIYF
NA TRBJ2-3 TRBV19 CASSWAITDTQYF
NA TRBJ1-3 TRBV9 CASSVGGLGNTIYF
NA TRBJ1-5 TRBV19 CASQPGNSNQPQHF
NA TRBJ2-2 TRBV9 CASSAGKGWDTGELFF